These 3 T cell receptor beta chains share one sample of origin, sequenced in a study of blood T cells in healthy people across ages. With a J-beta primer mix and a sample-barcoded 5' primer, a second PCR ran about 7 to 12 cycles. TCRdb used MiXCR to reprocess the 5' RACE reads, holding one entry per CDR3 protein. The sample lists around 1.7 million distinct CDR3 sequences, 28% occurring once. Source material: blood. These receptors all stem from a woman between 25 and 40 years old in good health.

This clonotype was found a few times. V and J are TRBV20-1 and TRBJ2-1; 7 nucleotides line up with TRBD2. This CDR3 has 17 amino acids. V shed 0 bases, J shed 1 base, and the junction held 9 bases outside the gene matches. Germline V gives CDR1 DFQATT, CDR2 SNEGSKA (reference sequence). For the CDR3, the DNA is TGCAGTGCTAGAGACTCGGCAGTCGGGAGGTCCTACAATGAGCAGTTCTTC. This translates into CSARDSAVGRSYNEQFF.

The chain links TRBV6-5 to TRBJ2-3; D possibly corresponds to TRBD1 (5 bases). The CDR3 totals 12 residues. Germline values: CDR1 MNHEY, CDR2 SVGAGI. CDR3 region: CTTSRGADTQYF. The CDR3 region has the DNA TGTACCACCTCAAGGGGTGCAGATACGCAGTATTTT.

This clonotype turned up a few times. The chain uses TRBV27 and TRBJ2-1, with TRBD2 matching over 9 bases. CDR1 MNHEY and CDR2 SMNVEV come from the germline V gene (reference sequence). The length of the CDR3 is 16 residues. The V and J ends lost 5 bases and 7 bases, in that order; junction bases with no gene match: 12. The CDR3 nucleotides read TGTGCCAGCAGTGGGCTCGCGTTAGCGGGGGTTAATGAGCAGTTCTTC. Amino acids: CASSGLALAGVNEQFF.